Listed below are T cell receptor beta chains from one sample, sequenced in a study of early T cells in non-severe SARS-CoV-2 infection. TCRdb recomputed calls from the 5' RACE reads with MiXCR, one row per CDR3 protein. This table holds about 83,000 distinct CDR3 sequences, about 10% found once. The specimen comprised whole blood, sampled at baseline. These receptors came from an adult who was a healthcare worker with PCR-confirmed SARS-CoV-2 infection or an uninfected control (not recorded which). CDR3s include the opening cysteine and the closing phenylalanine or tryptophan. A D gene is named only where the DNA matches it firmly. Clone size is given for some rows only: seen once, a few or many times, or a class if the clone is expanded.

D gene: -
V gene: TRBV2
J gene: TRBJ2-7
clone size: -
CDR3 protein: CASSEDPTYFYEQYF
CDR3 DNA: TGTGCCAGCAGTGAAGACCCTACCTACTTCTACGAGCAGTACTTC

D gene: TRBD2
V gene: TRBV15
J gene: TRBJ2-1
clone size: -
CDR3 protein: CATSRRLAGNPISSYNEQFF
CDR3 DNA: TGTGCCACCAGCAGGAGACTAGCGGGGAACCCCATAAGCTCCTACAATGAGCAGTTCTTC

D gene: TRBD1
V gene: TRBV10-1
J gene: TRBJ2-3
clone size: -
CDR3 protein: CATSPFTGADTQYF
CDR3 DNA: TGCGCCACCTCACCATTTACAGGGGCAGATACGCAGTATTTT

D gene: -
V gene: TRBV11-2
J gene: TRBJ2-5
clone size: -
CDR3 protein: CASSPAFYGTGETQYF
CDR3 DNA: TGTGCCAGCAGCCCTGCTTTTTACGGGACGGGAGAGACCCAGTACTTC

D gene: TRBD2
V gene: TRBV6-5
J gene: TRBJ2-5
clone size: -
CDR3 protein: CASSTPSGKDETQYF
CDR3 DNA: TGTGCCAGCAGTACCCCTAGCGGGAAGGATGAGACCCAGTACTTC

D gene: TRBD1
V gene: TRBV7-8
J gene: TRBJ2-7
clone size: -
CDR3 protein: CASSPGTGGVEQYF
CDR3 DNA: TGTGCCAGCAGCCCCGGGACAGGGGGCGTCGAGCAGTACTTC

D gene: -
V gene: TRBV24-1
J gene: TRBJ2-7
clone size: few
CDR3 protein: CATSEEGQPYEQYF
CDR3 DNA: TGTGCCACCAGTGAGGAGGGACAGCCCTACGAGCAGTACTTC

D gene: TRBD1
V gene: TRBV5-1
J gene: TRBJ1-4
clone size: -
CDR3 protein: CASSAARDRGKEKLFF
CDR3 DNA: TGCGCCAGCAGCGCCGCCCGGGACAGGGGGAAGGAAAAACTGTTTTTT

D gene: -
V gene: TRBV20-1
J gene: TRBJ2-7
clone size: -
CDR3 protein: CSARKKPVGEQYF
CDR3 DNA: TGCAGTGCTAGAAAAAAACCCGTTGGAGAGCAGTACTTC

D gene: -
V gene: TRBV30
J gene: TRBJ1-1
clone size: -
CDR3 protein: CAWSASDRTAFF
CDR3 DNA: TGTGCCTGGAGTGCCTCGGACAGAACAGCTTTCTTT

D gene: -
V gene: TRBV6-2/TRBV6-3
J gene: TRBJ2-7
clone size: many
CDR3 protein: CASSTTSGLGYEQYF
CDR3 DNA: TGTGCCAGCAGTACCACTTCGGGACTGGGCTACGAGCAGTACTTC

D gene: TRBD2
V gene: TRBV7-6
J gene: TRBJ2-1
clone size: many
CDR3 protein: CASSLASTSGRGYEQFF
CDR3 DNA: TGTGCCAGCAGCTTAGCCTCAACTAGCGGGAGGGGATATGAGCAGTTCTTC

D gene: -
V gene: TRBV2
J gene: TRBJ2-3
clone size: -
CDR3 protein: CASRVEGFGDTQYF
CDR3 DNA: TGTGCCAGCAGGGTGGAAGGGTTTGGAGATACGCAGTATTTT

D gene: -
V gene: TRBV3-1
J gene: TRBJ1-2
clone size: many
CDR3 protein: CASSQAGSSYGYTF
CDR3 DNA: TGTGCCAGCAGCCAAGCGGGTTCCTCCTATGGCTACACCTTC

D gene: -
V gene: TRBV28
J gene: TRBJ1-6
clone size: few
CDR3 protein: CASSLGARVPPLHF
CDR3 DNA: TGTGCCAGCAGTTTAGGGGCCAGGGTTCCACCCCTCCACTTT

D gene: -
V gene: TRBV18
J gene: TRBJ2-7
clone size: few
CDR3 protein: CASSPPGRPYEQYF
CDR3 DNA: TGTGCCAGCTCACCACCGGGACGGCCCTACGAGCAGTACTTC

D gene: TRBD1
V gene: TRBV6-5
J gene: TRBJ1-1
clone size: few
CDR3 protein: CASSQGTGGGTEAFF
CDR3 DNA: TGTGCCAGTAGTCAGGGGACAGGGGGAGGCACTGAAGCTTTCTTT

D gene: -
V gene: TRBV7-8
J gene: TRBJ2-7
clone size: many
CDR3 protein: CASSLGSSSYEQYF
CDR3 DNA: TGTGCCAGCAGCTTAGGGAGTAGCTCCTACGAGCAGTACTTC

D gene: -
V gene: TRBV7-9
J gene: TRBJ2-7
clone size: -
CDR3 protein: CASSLNRDSYEQYF
CDR3 DNA: TGTGCCAGCAGCCTGAACAGGGATTCCTACGAGCAGTACTTC

D gene: -
V gene: TRBV10-1
J gene: TRBJ2-7
clone size: few
CDR3 protein: CASSGGTGTEQYF
CDR3 DNA: TGCGCCAGCAGTGGGGGCACAGGGACCGAGCAGTACTTC

D gene: -
V gene: TRBV4-2
J gene: TRBJ1-5
clone size: -
CDR3 protein: CASSQDWDNYSNQPQHF
CDR3 DNA: TGTGCCAGCAGCCAAGATTGGGACAACTATAGCAATCAGCCCCAGCATTTT

D gene: -
V gene: TRBV7-8
J gene: TRBJ2-3
clone size: many
CDR3 protein: CASSLHRGGTDTQYF
CDR3 DNA: TGTGCCAGCAGCTTACACCGGGGAGGCACAGATACGCAGTATTTT

D gene: -
V gene: TRBV7-9
J gene: TRBJ1-1
clone size: -
CDR3 protein: CASRPARGMNTEAFF
CDR3 DNA: TGTGCCAGCAGGCCCGCGAGGGGCATGAACACTGAAGCTTTCTTT

D gene: TRBD1
V gene: TRBV20-1
J gene: TRBJ1-2
clone size: many
CDR3 protein: CSAIRDRPYGYTF
CDR3 DNA: TGCAGTGCTATCCGGGACAGGCCCTATGGCTACACCTTC

D gene: -
V gene: TRBV5-6
J gene: TRBJ1-4
clone size: -
CDR3 protein: CASSLAWQTNEKLFF
CDR3 DNA: TGTGCCAGCAGCTTGGCTTGGCAGACTAATGAAAAACTGTTTTTT

D gene: TRBD2
V gene: TRBV2
J gene: TRBJ2-2
clone size: few
CDR3 protein: CAVSLGLAVKTGELFF
CDR3 DNA: TGTGCCGTTTCATTGGGACTAGCGGTCAAAACCGGGGAGCTGTTTTTT

D gene: TRBD1
V gene: TRBV5-1
J gene: TRBJ1-1
clone size: few
CDR3 protein: CASSLDRGYTEAFF
CDR3 DNA: TGCGCCAGCAGCTTGGACAGGGGTTATACTGAAGCTTTCTTT

D gene: -
V gene: TRBV5-1
J gene: TRBJ1-6
clone size: -
CDR3 protein: CASSLVFGMDSPLHF
CDR3 DNA: TGCGCCAGCAGCTTGGTTTTCGGGATGGATTCACCCCTCCACTTT

D gene: TRBD2
V gene: TRBV4-1
J gene: TRBJ2-7
clone size: -
CDR3 protein: CASSQREGYYEQYF
CDR3 DNA: TGCGCCAGCAGCCAACGGGAGGGATACTACGAGCAGTACTTC